This T cell receptor (beta chain) was documented in a study of T cell responses to AZD1222 COVID-19 vaccine. Findings of the study overall: Nearly half of spike-specific TCRs reportedly target unmutated variant regions. Baseline seropositivity characterized only 5 to 7 AZD1222 recipients.

This CDR3 has 14 amino acids. The junction had 5 bases not matched to a gene; V was cut back by 6 bases and J by 3 bases. The germline gives CDR1 ENHRY, CDR2 SYGVKD. Points on this clone: Its antigen is currently unknown.

Clones were sequenced by immunoSEQ multiplex PCR, and TCRdb holds only the in-frame ones, with some missing. The sample yields roughly 28,000 clones, 93% seen once. This receptor was identified in an adult in good health. The sequencing here drew on peripheral blood, taken on day 0 of AZD1222 vaccination. The chain is built from TRBV10-3 and TRBJ2-7, with 10 bases aligning to TRBD2. The CDR3 spells CAISASGGRYEQYF. The CDR3 nucleotides read TGTGCCATCAGCGCTAGCGGGGGTCGCTACGAGCAGTACTTC.